These 32 T cell receptor beta chains were sequenced from one sample in a study of shared clonotypes between healthy human individuals. The data were produced by immunoSEQ multiplex PCR, yet TCRdb's version contains in-frame clones alone and is incomplete. Here the sample spans around 1.6 million clones, approximately 98% being singletons. Source material: naive CD4+ T cells sorted from blood. Sample subset: CD45RA+ positively selected. The receptor set was obtained from a man aged 25-45 years in good health.

The chain employs TRBV7-6 and TRBJ2-1, with TRBD2 identical over 12 bases. Germline CDR1 and CDR2: SGHVS and FNYEAQ. This CDR3 is built from 17 residues. V gave up 5 bases and J gave up 0 bases; unmatched junction bases: 5. The DNA for the CDR3 is TGTGCCAGCAGCGCCAGGACTAGCGGGAACTCCTACAATGAGCAGTTCTTC. It is translated as CASSARTSGNSYNEQFF. The full variable domain, rest sourced from reference TRBV7-6 and TRBJ2-1, is GAGVSQSPRYKVTKRGQDVALRCDPISGHVSLYWYRQALGQGPEFLTYFNYEAQQDKSGLPNDRFSAERPEGSISTLTIQRTEQRDSAMYRCASSARTSGNSYNEQFFGPGTRLTVL.

The V and J genes are TRBV4-1 and TRBJ2-7; no definite D call. This CDR3 has 13 amino acids. The germline V and J ends were trimmed by 4 bases and 5 bases, with 12 bases remaining between them. The germline gives CDR1 MGHRA, CDR2 YSYEKL. CDR3 in DNA: TGCGCCAGCAGCCTTGGGTGGGCCGACGAGCAGTACTTC. Protein: CASSLGWADEQYF.

This chain connects TRBV7-9 to TRBJ2-7; D not certain. Deletions cut 4 bases from V and 4 bases from J, with 14 bases between. Germline V gene sequence: CDR1 SEHNR, CDR2 FQNEAQ (reference sequence). This CDR3 is 14 amino acids long. CDR3 loop: CASSSAFWRYEQYF. The CDR3 coding sequence is TGTGCCAGCAGCTCCGCGTTTTGGCGGTACGAGCAGTACTTC.

The chain has TRBV7-8 and TRBJ2-5; 16 nucleotides match TRBD2. This CDR3 comprises 19 residues. Trimming removed 7 bases from V and 2 bases from J; junction bases left unmatched: 13. Germline CDR1 is SGHVS and CDR2 is FQNEAQ. The CDR3 region has the DNA TGTGCCAGCAACGATAAGGGACTAGCGGGAGGGCCGCGGCAAGAGACCCAGTACTTC. This translates into CASNDKGLAGGPRQETQYF. Full variable domain (outside the CDR3, taken from reference TRBV7-8 and TRBJ2-5): GAGVSQSPRYKVAKRGQDVALRCDPISGHVSLFWYQQALGQGPEFLTYFQNEAQLDKSGLPSDRFFAERPEGSVSTLKIQRTQQEDSAVYLCASNDKGLAGGPRQETQYFGPGTRLLVL.

The rearrangement uses TRBV29-1 and TRBJ2-2; no firm D call. Per germline, CDR1 SQVTM and CDR2 ANQGSEA. V gave up 5 bases and J gave up 5 bases, with 6 bases separating them. The CDR3 runs 11 residues. The CDR3 sequence: CSVRSTGELFF. For the CDR3, the DNA is TGCAGCGTTCGTTCGACCGGGGAGCTGTTTTTT.

V is TRBV11-3 and J is TRBJ2-1; TRBD2 agrees at 13 bases. This CDR3 has 16 amino acids. The V gene's germline CDR1 is SGHNT and CDR2 YENEEA. V shed 5 bases and J 8 bases; nucleotides not matched to a gene: 9. The CDR3 region has the DNA TGTGCCAGCAGCCTACTAGCGGGAGGGCCTGGCGATGAGCAGTTCTTC. Its translation: CASSLLAGGPGDEQFF.

The V gene is TRBV6-1, the J gene TRBJ2-2; 11 bases are a match to TRBD2. Germline V CDR1 and CDR2: MNHNS, SASEGT. V shed 3 bases, J shed 6 bases, and the junction held 3 bases outside the gene matches. The CDR3 extends over 15 amino acids. In DNA, the CDR3 is TGTGCCAGCAGTGAGTTTAGCGGGAGGGCCGGGGAGCTGTTTTTT. It specifies CASSEFSGRAGELFF.

V and J are TRBV10-1 and TRBJ2-2, with 13 bases aligning to TRBD2. V was clipped by 0 bases and J by 1 base; unmatched bases: 5. CDR1 is WNHNN and CDR2 is SYGVQD in the germline V gene (reference sequence). The CDR3 totals 19 residues. In DNA, the CDR3 is TGCGCCAGCAGTGAGTCGGTCTGGACTAGCGGGAGGAACACCGGGGAGCTGTTTTTT. Its protein is CASSESVWTSGRNTGELFF.

The CDR3 coding sequence is TGTGCCAGCAGCTTGGGGGACAGGATGAATCAGCCCCAGCATTTT. It specifies CASSLGDRMNQPQHF. The chain links TRBV5-8 to TRBJ1-5; TRBD1 agrees at 8 bases. The germline gives CDR1 SGHTS, CDR2 YDEGEE. The trim removed 0 bases at V and 4 bases at J, leaving 3 bases unmatched. The CDR3 runs 15 residues. Full variable domain (remainder filled in from reference TRBV5-8 and TRBJ1-5): EAGVTQSPTHLIKTRGQQATLRCSPISGHTSVYWYQQALGLGLQFLLWYDEGEERNRGNFPPRFSGRQFPNYSSELNVNALELEDSALYLCASSLGDRMNQPQHFGDGTRLSIL.

This chain connects TRBV2 to TRBJ1-2; 10 positions match TRBD1. J gave up 5 bases and V 6 bases, and 3 bases lay outside the gene matches. The V gene's germline CDR1 is SNHLY and CDR2 FYNNEI. CDR3 length: 13 amino acids. CDR3 sequence reads: CASSAGQGYGYTF. The DNA of the CDR3 is TGTGCCAGCAGCGCGGGACAGGGGTATGGCTACACCTTC.

Here the CDR3 reads CASSVELYTGTGNTIYF. The CDR3 DNA reads TGTGCCAGCAGCGTAGAGTTATACACTGGCACTGGAAACACCATATATTTT. The J gene is TRBJ1-3, the V gene TRBV9; unclear D gene. The CDR3 loop spans 17 amino acids. Germline V gene lookup returns CDR1 SGDLS and CDR2 YYNGEE. V was cut by 0 bases and J by 2 bases, with 15 bases left in between.

The chain couples TRBV30 to TRBJ2-7, with 9 bases lining up with TRBD2. The trim removed 4 bases at V and 10 bases at J, leaving 11 bases unmatched. CDR1 is GTSNPN, CDR2 SVGIG, per germline (reference sequence). CDR3 length equals 13 residues. CDR3 residues: CAWMGPLAGVQYF. The CDR3 DNA reads TGTGCCTGGATGGGGCCTTTAGCGGGAGTCCAGTACTTC.

This rearrangement joins TRBV28 to TRBJ2-3, with 7 bases that match TRBD2. Germline V gene sequence: CDR1 MDHEN, CDR2 SYDVKM. The length of the CDR3 is 16 residues. The trim removed 4 bases at V and 0 bases at J, leaving 7 bases unmatched. DNA for the CDR3: TGTGCCAGCAGTTACGCGGGAGAAGGCAGCACAGATACGCAGTATTTT. It codes for CASSYAGEGSTDTQYF. Variable domain in full (rest from reference TRBV28 and TRBJ2-3): DVKVTQSSRYLVKRTGEKVFLECVQDMDHENMFWYRQDPGLGLRLIYFSYDVKMKEKGDIPEGYSVSREKKERFSLILESASTNQTSMYLCASSYAGEGSTDTQYFGPGTRLTVL.

This sequence joins TRBV6-4 and TRBJ2-1; TRBD2 agrees at 10 bases. There are 15 residues in the CDR3. J gave up 4 bases and V 2 bases, and 2 bases lay outside the gene matches. Germline CDR1 MRHNA, CDR2 SNTAGT. The CDR3 DNA reads TGTGCCAGCAGTGACCCAGCGGGAGGGTACAATGAGCAGTTCTTC. Protein product: CASSDPAGGYNEQFF.

This chain links TRBV5-1 with TRBJ1-2; TRBD1 might be the D (6 bases). This CDR3 has 18 residues. V lost 1 base and J lost 3, with 22 bases in between. Germline-derived CDR1 and CDR2 are SGHRS and YFSETQ. CDR3 DNA: TGCGCCAGCAGCTTGTCCATAATCCTACAGGGAACCGACTATGGCTACACCTTC. It is translated as CASSLSIILQGTDYGYTF.

V gene TRBV19 combines with J gene TRBJ2-3; D uncertain. CDR3 length equals 15 residues. Germline loops: CDR1 LNHDA, CDR2 SQIVND (reference sequence). V was pared by 5 bases and J by 2 bases, with 14 bases between. The CDR3 DNA is TGTGCCAGTAGTCCGACGGCAGGTGACACAGATACGCAGTATTTT. This codes for CASSPTAGDTDTQYF. Complete variable domain (other parts from reference TRBV19 and TRBJ2-3): DGGITQSPKYLFRKEGQNVTLSCEQNLNHDAMYWYRQDPGQGLRLIYYSQIVNDFQKGDIAEGYSVSREKKESFPLTVTSAQKNPTAFYLCASSPTAGDTDTQYFGPGTRLTVL.

The genes are TRBV5-6 and TRBJ2-7; 8 nucleotides agree with TRBD1. Germline loops: CDR1 SGHDT, CDR2 YYEEEE. V shed 3 bases, J shed 3 bases, and the junction held 8 bases outside the gene matches. The CDR3 runs to 15 residues. CDR3 coding DNA: TGTGCCAGCAGCTACCTGGACAGGGCCAGCTACGAGCAGTACTTC. It codes for CASSYLDRASYEQYF.

V gene TRBV6-5 combines with J gene TRBJ2-1; 9 bases line up with TRBD2. The CDR3 sequence is 13 residues long. With V trimmed by 8 bases and J by 6 bases, 5 bases remained unmatched. The germline V gene has CDR1 MNHEY and CDR2 SVGAGI. As DNA, the CDR3 is TGTGCCAGCCGGCGGGAGGGGTTCAATGAGCAGTTCTTC. Translating it yields CASRREGFNEQFF.

V usage is TRBV6-1 and J usage is TRBJ1-3; 9 nucleotides align to TRBD1. Germline V lookup: CDR1 MNHNS, CDR2 SASEGT. This CDR3 comprises 15 residues. The J segment lost 3 bases and the V segment lost 4 bases, leaving 4 bases of the junction unmatched. The CDR3 coding sequence is TGTGCCAGCAGTGTGGACAGGGGTTTTGGAAACACCATATATTTT. Translating it yields CASSVDRGFGNTIYF.

The chain carries TRBV2 and TRBJ2-3; 7 bases agree with TRBD2. Trimming removed 6 bases from V and 3 bases from J; junction bases left unmatched: 6. This CDR3 is built from 14 residues. Per germline, CDR1 SNHLY and CDR2 FYNNEI. In DNA, the CDR3 is TGTGCCAGCAGGCAGCGGGATTGGACAGATACGCAGTATTTT. Its protein product is CASRQRDWTDTQYF.

The rearrangement links TRBV2 to TRBJ2-1, with 7 bases aligning to TRBD2. CDR3 length equals 14 residues. Trimming at V came to 5 bases and at J to 3 bases, leaving 4 bases not matched to a gene. Germline V lookup: CDR1 SNHLY, CDR2 FYNNEI. CDR3 loop: CASSWLAVYNEQFF. DNA of the CDR3: TGTGCCAGCAGTTGGCTAGCGGTCTACAATGAGCAGTTCTTC.

Comments on this clone: Different DNA sequences within this sample yield the same CDR3. The chain carries TRBV27 and TRBJ1-1; D ambiguous. Per germline, CDR1 MNHEY and CDR2 SMNVEV (reference sequence). There are 14 residues in the CDR3. Trimming shortened V by 1 base and J by 1 base, and 7 bases separated the two germline ends. CDR3 amino acids: CASSLYRRNTEAFF. The CDR3 DNA follows: TGTGCCAGCAGTTTATATAGGCGGAACACTGAAGCTTTCTTT.

The J gene is TRBJ2-7, the V gene TRBV5-1, with D possibly TRBD2 on 6 matching bases. Trimming removed 4 bases at V and 7 bases at J, with 9 bases between. The CDR3 loop spans 11 amino acids. Germline CDR1 and CDR2: SGHRS and YFSETQ. CDR3 sequence reads: CASSGGLEQYF. DNA of the CDR3: TGCGCCAGCAGCGGAGGGCTTGAGCAGTACTTC.

This rearrangement joins TRBV5-1 to TRBJ1-2; D ambiguous. Trimming pared 7 bases from V and 12 bases from J, leaving 13 bases between. Germline-derived CDR1 and CDR2 are SGHRS and YFSETQ. This CDR3 has 10 residues. The CDR3 DNA is TGCGCCAGCCCCATTAATCGAGACACCTTC. Translation: CASPINRDTF. Drawing the rest from reference TRBV5-1 and TRBJ1-2, the complete variable domain is KAGVTQTPRYLIKTRGQQVTLSCSPISGHRSVSWYQQTPGQGLQFLFEYFSETQRNKGNFPGRFSGRQFSNSRSEMNVSTLELGDSALYLCASPINRDTFGSGTRLTVV.

The chain is built from TRBV29-1 and TRBJ1-1; D is possibly TRBD1 (5 bases). The CDR3 consists of 14 residues. Germline CDR1 is SQVTM and CDR2 is ANQGSEA. Trimming pared 6 bases from V and 2 bases from J, leaving 16 bases between. The CDR3 region has the DNA TGCAGCGTCCTAAAACCGGGACTCAACACTGAAGCTTTCTTT. Translation gives CSVLKPGLNTEAFF.

The V call is TRBV7-3, the J call TRBJ2-7, with TRBD2 identical over 9 bases. The germline gives CDR1 SGHTA, CDR2 FQGTGA. Trimming at V came to 5 bases and at J to 6 bases, leaving 14 bases not matched to a gene. The CDR3 contains 16 residues. The CDR3 is CASSRVAGGPVGEQYF. The CDR3 DNA follows: TGTGCCAGCAGCCGAGTTGCGGGAGGGCCAGTCGGCGAGCAGTACTTC.

J is TRBJ2-3 and V is TRBV2, with 7 bases aligning to TRBD1. CDR3 length: 14 amino acids. Trimming at V came to 10 bases and at J to 1 base, leaving 8 bases not matched to a gene. Germline values: CDR1 SNHLY, CDR2 FYNNEI. The CDR3 here is CATQGTVRTDTQYF. The CDR3 nucleotides read TGTGCCACTCAGGGGACAGTCCGCACAGATACGCAGTATTTT. Looking up the rest from reference TRBV2 and TRBJ2-3 gives the full variable domain: EPEVTQTPSHQVTQMGQEVILRCVPISNHLYFYWYRQILGQKVEFLVSFYNNEISEKSEIFDDQFSVERPDGSNFTLKIRSTKLEDSAMYFCATQGTVRTDTQYFGPGTRLTVL.

This clone was recorded a few times. Other DNA sequences in the sample encode the same CDR3. The genes are TRBV7-9 and TRBJ1-2; 7 bases align to TRBD1. The CDR3 has 13 residues. The V gene end was trimmed by 1 base and the J gene end by 6 bases; junction bases not matched to a gene: 2. Germline V gives CDR1 SEHNR, CDR2 FQNEAQ (reference sequence). The CDR3 nucleotides are TGTGCCAGCAGCTTAGTAGACAGGGATGGCTACACCTTC. Amino acid sequence: CASSLVDRDGYTF.

This CDR3 reads CASSYGVAAYTGELFF. As DNA, the CDR3 is TGTGCCAGCAGTTACGGGGTAGCGGCCTACACCGGGGAGCTGTTTTTT. The chain links TRBV6-5 to TRBJ2-2; tentative D call: TRBD2 (6 bases). V gave up 2 bases and J gave up 3 bases, with 13 bases separating them. The length of the CDR3 is 16 residues. Germline V gives CDR1 MNHEY, CDR2 SVGAGI.

This chain uses TRBV7-9 with TRBJ2-7; TRBD1 is a possible D gene (5 bases). The CDR3 runs 13 residues. The germline gives CDR1 SEHNR, CDR2 FQNEAQ (reference sequence). Trimming shortened V by 6 bases and J by 0 bases, and 9 bases separated the two germline ends. For the CDR3, the DNA is TGTGCCAGCAGGACAGATTCCTCCTACGAGCAGTACTTC. It translates to CASRTDSSYEQYF. Full variable domain (missing parts from reference TRBV7-9 and TRBJ2-7): DTGVSQNPRHKITKRGQNVTFRCDPISEHNRLYWYRQTLGQGPEFLTYFQNEAQLEKSRLLSDRFSAERPKGSFSTLEIQRTEQGDSAMYLCASRTDSSYEQYFGPGTRLTVT.

The rearrangement joins TRBV28 to TRBJ1-1; D may be TRBD1 (6 bases). Germline-derived CDR1 and CDR2 are MDHEN and SYDVKM. V lost 7 bases to trimming and J lost 4 bases, with 25 bases between them. This CDR3 has 17 amino acids. The CDR3 nucleotides read TGTGCCAGCACCGTAAGTGGGGGCAGGGCTCTTAGCACTGAAGCTTTCTTT. Translated, it gives CASTVSGGRALSTEAFF.

DNA of the CDR3: TGTGCCAGCAGTCCCGGACGGTTCTATGGCTACACCTTC. This gives the protein CASSPGRFYGYTF. The V gene is TRBV6-6, the J gene TRBJ1-2, with D unclear. V was shortened by 5 bases and J by 4 bases, with 11 bases between the two germline ends. CDR3 size: 13 residues. Germline CDR1 and CDR2: MNHNY and SVGAGI (reference sequence).